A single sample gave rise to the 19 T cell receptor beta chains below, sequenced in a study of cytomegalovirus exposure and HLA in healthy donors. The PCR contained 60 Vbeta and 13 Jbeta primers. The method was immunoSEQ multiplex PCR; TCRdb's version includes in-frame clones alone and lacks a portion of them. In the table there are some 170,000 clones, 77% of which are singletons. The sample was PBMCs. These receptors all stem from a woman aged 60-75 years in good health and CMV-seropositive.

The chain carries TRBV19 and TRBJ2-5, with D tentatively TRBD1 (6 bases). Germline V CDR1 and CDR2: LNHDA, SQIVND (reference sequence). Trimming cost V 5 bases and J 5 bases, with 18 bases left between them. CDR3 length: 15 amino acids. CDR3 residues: CASSLQGRSVETQYF. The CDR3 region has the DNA TGTGCCAGTAGTCTACAGGGACGGAGTGTCGAGACCCAGTACTTC.

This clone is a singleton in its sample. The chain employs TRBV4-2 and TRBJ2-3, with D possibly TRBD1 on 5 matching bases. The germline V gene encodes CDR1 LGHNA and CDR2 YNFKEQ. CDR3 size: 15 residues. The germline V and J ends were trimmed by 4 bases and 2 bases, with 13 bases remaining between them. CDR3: CASSLQAEYTDTQYF. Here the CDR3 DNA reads TGTGCCAGCAGCCTACAGGCGGAATACACAGATACGCAGTATTTT.

The CDR3 spells CASSLAVSDGYTF. The CDR3 DNA reads TGCGCCAGCAGCTTGGCCGTTTCAGATGGCTACACCTTC. The chain is built from TRBV5-1 and TRBJ1-2; D unclear. Germline CDR1 and CDR2: SGHRS and YFSETQ. CDR3 length equals 13 residues. Trimming removed 0 bases from V and 6 bases from J, with 9 bases in between.

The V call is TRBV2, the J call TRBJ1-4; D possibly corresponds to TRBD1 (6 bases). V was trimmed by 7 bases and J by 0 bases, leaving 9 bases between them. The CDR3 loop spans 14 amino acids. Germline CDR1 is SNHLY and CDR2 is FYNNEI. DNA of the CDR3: TGTGCCAGCACCCGGGACACAACTAATGAAAAACTGTTTTTT. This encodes CASTRDTTNEKLFF.

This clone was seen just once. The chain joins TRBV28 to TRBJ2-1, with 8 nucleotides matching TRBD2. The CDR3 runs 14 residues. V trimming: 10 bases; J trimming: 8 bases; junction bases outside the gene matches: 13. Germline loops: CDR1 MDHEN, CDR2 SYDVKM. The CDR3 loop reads CATLSGATDYEQFF. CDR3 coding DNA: TGTGCCACCCTTAGCGGGGCGACCGATTATGAGCAGTTCTTC.

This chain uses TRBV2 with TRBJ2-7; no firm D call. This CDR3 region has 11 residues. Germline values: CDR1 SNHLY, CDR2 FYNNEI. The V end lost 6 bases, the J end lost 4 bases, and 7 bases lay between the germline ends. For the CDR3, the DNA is TGTGCCAGCAGGGCATATTACGAGCAGTACTTC. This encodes CASRAYYEQYF.

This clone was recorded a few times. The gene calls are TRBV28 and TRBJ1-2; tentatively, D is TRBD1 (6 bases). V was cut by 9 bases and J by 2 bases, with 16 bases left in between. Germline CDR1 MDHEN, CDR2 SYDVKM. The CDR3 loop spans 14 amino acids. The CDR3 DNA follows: TGTGCCAGTAACCGGGACACCCCAAACTATGGCTACACCTTC. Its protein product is CASNRDTPNYGYTF.

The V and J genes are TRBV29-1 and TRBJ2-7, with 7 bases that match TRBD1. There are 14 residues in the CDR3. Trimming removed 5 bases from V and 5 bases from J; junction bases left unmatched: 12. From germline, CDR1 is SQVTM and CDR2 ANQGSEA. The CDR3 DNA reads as TGCAGCGTTACGGGACAGCGAGGGGTCCACGAGCAGTACTTC. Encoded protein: CSVTGQRGVHEQYF.

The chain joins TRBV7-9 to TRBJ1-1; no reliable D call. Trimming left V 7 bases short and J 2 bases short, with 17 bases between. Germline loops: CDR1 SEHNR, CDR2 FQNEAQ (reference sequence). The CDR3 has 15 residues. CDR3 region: CASTLPGSANTEAFF. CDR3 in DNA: TGTGCCAGCACCCTCCCCGGGAGCGCAAACACTGAAGCTTTCTTT.

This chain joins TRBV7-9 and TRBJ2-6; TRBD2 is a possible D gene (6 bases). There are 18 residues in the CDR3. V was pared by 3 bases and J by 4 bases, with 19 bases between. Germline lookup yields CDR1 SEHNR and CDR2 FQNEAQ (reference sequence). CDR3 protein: CASSFSAGKNSGANVLTF. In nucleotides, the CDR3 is TGTGCCAGCAGCTTTTCGGCGGGGAAAAATTCGGGGGCCAACGTCCTGACTTTC.

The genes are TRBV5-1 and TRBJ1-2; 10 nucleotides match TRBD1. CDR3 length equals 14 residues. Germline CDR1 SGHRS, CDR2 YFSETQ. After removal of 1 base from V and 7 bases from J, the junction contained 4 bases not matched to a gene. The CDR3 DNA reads TGCGCCAGCAGCTTGACCGGACAGGGGGTTGGCTACACCTTC. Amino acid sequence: CASSLTGQGVGYTF. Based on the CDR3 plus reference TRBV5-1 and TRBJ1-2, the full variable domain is KAGVTQTPRYLIKTRGQQVTLSCSPISGHRSVSWYQQTPGQGLQFLFEYFSETQRNKGNFPGRFSGRQFSNSRSEMNVSTLELGDSALYLCASSLTGQGVGYTFGSGTRLTVV.

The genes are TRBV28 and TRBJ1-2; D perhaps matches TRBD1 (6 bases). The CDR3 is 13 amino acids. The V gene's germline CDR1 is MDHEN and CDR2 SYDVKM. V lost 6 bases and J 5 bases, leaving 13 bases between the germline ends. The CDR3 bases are TGTGCCAGCAGGACAGGTGCTGGGTATGGCTACACCTTC. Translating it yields CASRTGAGYGYTF.

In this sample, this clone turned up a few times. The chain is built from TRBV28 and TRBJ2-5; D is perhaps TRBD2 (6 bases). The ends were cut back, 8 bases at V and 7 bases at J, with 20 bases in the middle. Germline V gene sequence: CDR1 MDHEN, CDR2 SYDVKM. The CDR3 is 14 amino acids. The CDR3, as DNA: TGTGCCAGCGTCCCCGGAGGGGAACCCGTGACCCAGTACTTC. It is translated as CASVPGGEPVTQYF.

In DNA form, the CDR3 reads TGTGCCAGCAGTTTAAGAGGGGGCGAAAGGTACACCTTC. Its protein is CASSLRGGERYTF. The V call is TRBV27, the J call TRBJ1-2; TRBD1 matches at 7 bases. With V trimmed by 2 bases and J by 11 bases, 8 bases remained unmatched. Germline CDR1 MNHEY, CDR2 SMNVEV (reference sequence). The CDR3 loop spans 13 amino acids.

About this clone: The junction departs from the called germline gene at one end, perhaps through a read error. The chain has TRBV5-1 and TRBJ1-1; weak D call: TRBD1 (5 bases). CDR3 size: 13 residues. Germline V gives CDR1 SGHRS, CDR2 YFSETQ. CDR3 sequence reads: CASSLEGNTEAFF. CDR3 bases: TGCGCCAGCAGCTTGGAGGGGAACACTGAGGCTTTCTTT.

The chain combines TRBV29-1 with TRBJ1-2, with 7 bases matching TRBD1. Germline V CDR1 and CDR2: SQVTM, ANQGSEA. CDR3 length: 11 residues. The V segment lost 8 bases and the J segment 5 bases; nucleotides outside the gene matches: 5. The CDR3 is CSLGQEYGYTF. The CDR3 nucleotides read TGCAGCTTAGGACAGGAGTATGGCTACACCTTC.

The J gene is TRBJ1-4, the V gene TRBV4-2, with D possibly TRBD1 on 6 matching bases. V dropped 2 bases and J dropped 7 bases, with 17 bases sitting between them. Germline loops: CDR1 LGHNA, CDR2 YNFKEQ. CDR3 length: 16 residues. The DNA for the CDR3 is TGTGCCAGCAGCCAACCGGGTGGAGGGGGGGGTGAAAAACTGTTTTTT. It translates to CASSQPGGGGGEKLFF.

The CDR3 region is CAWRPGNEKLFF. The CDR3 coding sequence is TGTGCCTGGAGACCAGGGAATGAAAAACTGTTTTTT. The V call is TRBV30, the J call TRBJ1-4, with D possibly matching TRBD1 (5 bases). This CDR3 has 12 residues. Between the trimmed V and J ends, which lost 3 bases and 5 bases, there was a span of 7 bases. Germline CDR1 reads GTSNPN; CDR2 reads SVGIG (reference sequence).

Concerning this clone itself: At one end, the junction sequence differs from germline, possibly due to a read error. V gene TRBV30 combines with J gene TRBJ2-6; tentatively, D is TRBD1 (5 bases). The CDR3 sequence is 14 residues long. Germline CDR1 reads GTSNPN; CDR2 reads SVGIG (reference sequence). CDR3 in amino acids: CAWSLGSGANGLTF. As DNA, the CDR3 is TGTGCCTGGAGCCTGGGATCTGGGGCCAACGGCCTGACTTTC.